These 5 T cell receptor beta chains originate from one sample sequenced in a study of T cells after yellow fever vaccination. One entry per CDR3 protein, called by TCRdb with MiXCR from the 5' RACE reads. The repertoire consists of hundreds of thousands of distinct CDR3 sequences, with approximately 13% occurring once and the leading ten covering around 15%. The sequenced sample was PBMCs, obtained on the day of the yellow fever booster vaccination. These receptors came from a young man who received the YFV17D yellow fever vaccine.

This clonotype was recorded only once. V usage is TRBV9 and J usage is TRBJ2-1; no definite D call. The CDR3 extends over 12 amino acids. Per germline, CDR1 SGDLS and CDR2 YYNGEE. Deletions cut 4 bases from V and 10 bases from J, with 12 bases between. For the CDR3, the DNA is TGTGCCAGCAGCCGGACCTTGGTAGAGCAGTTCTTC. This gives the protein CASSRTLVEQFF.

This clonotype showed up many times. V is TRBV5-1 and J is TRBJ2-1, with D possibly matching TRBD2 (6 bases). V dropped 0 bases and J dropped 7 bases, with 20 bases sitting between them. CDR3 length: 17 residues. Germline V lookup: CDR1 SGHRS, CDR2 YFSETQ. The CDR3 DNA follows: TGCGCCAGCAGCTTGGGGGGGTTGGAGGGACTCCAGAATGAGCAGTTCTTC. Translation gives CASSLGGLEGLQNEQFF.

This clonotype has only a few counts. V and J are TRBV5-1 and TRBJ2-5; no firm D call. The CDR3 consists of 13 residues. The V end lost 5 bases, the J end lost 3 bases, and 11 bases lay between the germline ends. Germline lookup yields CDR1 SGHRS and CDR2 YFSETQ. The DNA for the CDR3 is TGCGCCAGCAGATTCCCCCCAAAAGAGACCCAGTACTTC. This codes for CASRFPPKETQYF.

V gene TRBV7-2 combines with J gene TRBJ1-5, with a possible D match to TRBD1 (5 bases). The germline gives CDR1 SGHTA, CDR2 FQGNSA. The CDR3 length is 15 residues. The ends were cut back, 1 base at V and 6 bases at J, with 13 bases in the middle. The CDR3 protein is CASSLVRGDGQPQHF. CDR3 nucleotide sequence: TGTGCCAGCAGCTTAGTTCGGGGGGATGGTCAGCCCCAGCATTTT.

This chain uses TRBV29-1 with TRBJ2-7; no definite D call. The CDR3 spans 12 residues. Germline CDR1 SQVTM, CDR2 ANQGSEA. The V end was cut by 8 bases, the J end by 2 bases, with 13 bases between. The CDR3 DNA is TGCAGCATTCGGGCTTCGACCTACGAGCAGTACTTC. This translates into CSIRASTYEQYF.